A selection of T cell receptor beta chains follows, all from one sample in a study of blood T cell repertoires in COVID-19. Some clones are missing from TCRdb's copy, which holds only in-frame ones; the method was immunoSEQ multiplex PCR. The table includes 310,000 or so clones, around nine tenths detected once. The sample comprised peripheral blood. These receptors were obtained from a man between 65 and 80 years old with acute or convalescent COVID-19. Each CDR3 is given with its conserved first and last residue. Each record gives: D gene, J gene, clone size, V gene, CDR3 protein, CDR3 DNA. The D gene is left open where the match is weak. Clone sizes are given selectively: once, few, many, or a class where the clone is expanded.

D: -
J: TRBJ2-5
size: -
V: TRBV7-9
CDR3: CASSLGGGSQETQYF
DNA: TGTGCCAGCAGCTTAGGAGGCGGATCGCAAGAGACCCAGTACTTC

D: -
J: TRBJ1-3
size: -
V: TRBV5-1
CDR3: CASSFQGYSRNTIYF
DNA: TGCGCCAGCAGCTTCCAGGGTTATAGTAGAAACACCATATATTTT

D: TRBD1
J: TRBJ2-3
size: -
V: TRBV6-5
CDR3: CASSYLGQGTDTQYF
DNA: TGTGCCAGCAGTTACCTGGGACAGGGGACAGATACGCAGTATTTT

D: -
J: TRBJ1-1
size: few
V: TRBV12-3/TRBV12-4
CDR3: CASSPAENTEAFF
DNA: TGTGCCAGCAGCCCCGCGGAGAACACTGAAGCTTTCTTT

D: -
J: TRBJ2-3
size: -
V: TRBV14
CDR3: CASSRNLQGTQYF
DNA: TGTGCCAGCAGCCGGAATTTGCAGGGTACGCAGTATTTT

D: TRBD2
J: TRBJ2-5
size: -
V: TRBV13
CDR3: CARGTSGGWYQETQYF
DNA: TGTGCCAGAGGGACTAGCGGGGGCTGGTACCAAGAGACCCAGTACTTC

D: -
J: TRBJ1-1
size: once
V: TRBV7-9
CDR3: CASSFRAGRITEAFF
DNA: TGTGCCAGCAGCTTCCGGGCGGGGAGGATCACTGAAGCTTTCTTT

D: TRBD1
J: TRBJ2-7
size: -
V: TRBV5-4
CDR3: CASSLGTARTYEQYF
DNA: TGTGCCAGCAGCCTCGGGACAGCCCGCACCTACGAGCAGTACTTC

D: -
J: TRBJ1-2
size: once
V: TRBV7-2
CDR3: CASSLGGVADYTF
DNA: TGTGCCAGCAGCTTAGGCGGGGTGGCTGACTACACCTTC

D: -
J: TRBJ2-3
size: -
V: TRBV28
CDR3: CASSPRGGTDTQYF
DNA: TGTGCCAGCAGTCCCCGCGGGGGCACAGATACGCAGTATTTT

D: TRBD2
J: TRBJ2-1
size: -
V: TRBV6-4
CDR3: CASSPGLAEYNEQFF
DNA: TGTGCCAGCAGCCCGGGACTAGCGGAATACAATGAGCAGTTCTTC

D: TRBD1
J: TRBJ1-2
size: many
V: TRBV28
CDR3: CASSFGTANYGYTF
DNA: TGTGCCAGCAGTTTTGGGACAGCTAACTATGGCTACACCTTC

D: -
J: TRBJ2-3
size: -
V: TRBV7-2
CDR3: CASSFTGGITDTQYF
DNA: TGTGCCAGCAGCTTTACTGGGGGGATCACAGATACGCAGTATTTT

D: TRBD2
J: TRBJ2-1
size: -
V: TRBV15
CDR3: CATSPGLAPAYNEQFF
DNA: TGTGCCACCAGCCCGGGACTAGCGCCAGCCTACAATGAGCAGTTCTTC

D: -
J: TRBJ1-5
size: -
V: TRBV6-5
CDR3: CASSLDISNQPQHF
DNA: TGTGCCAGCAGCTTGGACATTAGCAATCAGCCCCAGCATTTT

D: TRBD1
J: TRBJ1-4
size: -
V: TRBV9
CDR3: CASSFSQGEGEKLFF
DNA: TGTGCCAGCAGCTTCTCTCAGGGGGAAGGTGAAAAACTGTTTTTT

D: TRBD1
J: TRBJ1-5
size: -
V: TRBV29-1
CDR3: CSATGGSGQPQHF
DNA: TGCAGCGCGACAGGGGGCTCGGGTCAGCCCCAGCATTTT

D: TRBD2
J: TRBJ2-5
size: -
V: TRBV15
CDR3: CATSPTPSGQETQYF
DNA: TGTGCCACCAGCCCGACGCCTAGCGGACAAGAGACCCAGTACTTC

D: -
J: TRBJ1-6
size: -
V: TRBV3-1/TRBV3-2
CDR3: CASSPDGDSPLHF
DNA: TGTGCCAGCAGCCCTGACGGGGATTCACCCCTCCACTTT

D: -
J: TRBJ1-5
size: -
V: TRBV2
CDR3: CASSGQDNSNQPQHF
DNA: TGTGCCAGCAGTGGACAGGATAATAGCAATCAGCCCCAGCATTTT

D: TRBD2
J: TRBJ2-5
size: -
V: TRBV29-1
CDR3: CSAEAGGLETQYF
DNA: TGCAGCGCGGAAGCGGGAGGCCTAGAGACCCAGTACTTC

D: -
J: TRBJ1-2
size: -
V: TRBV19
CDR3: CASRFSPGYSNYGYTF
DNA: TGTGCCAGTAGATTTTCTCCAGGCTACTCTAACTATGGCTACACCTTC

D: TRBD1
J: TRBJ2-7
size: -
V: TRBV7-2
CDR3: CASSLAGTVSYEQYF
DNA: TGTGCCAGCAGCTTGGCTGGGACAGTATCCTACGAGCAGTACTTC

D: TRBD1
J: TRBJ1-2
size: once
V: TRBV30
CDR3: CAWRTGGGYTF
DNA: TGTGCCTGGAGGACAGGGGGTGGCTACACCTTC

D: -
J: TRBJ2-5
size: -
V: TRBV9
CDR3: CASSGGHSFQETQYF
DNA: TGTGCCAGCAGCGGGGGACATTCCTTCCAAGAGACCCAGTACTTC

D: -
J: TRBJ2-1
size: -
V: TRBV12-3/TRBV12-4
CDR3: CASSLSWGLGQFF
DNA: TGTGCCAGCAGTTTGTCGTGGGGGCTAGGGCAGTTCTTC